This T cell receptor (beta chain) came from a study of blood T cell repertoires in COVID-19. Study-wide background: Spain, Italy and the United States supplied samples that represented acute and convalescent COVID-19. The analysed material was cDNA or gDNA that came from T cells, B-cell-depleted T cells, or PBMCs.

Study processing details: Reference gene primer amplification gave nucleated cell count estimates. Sequencing was performed with immunoSEQ multiplex PCR; in TCRdb, only in-frame clones are kept and a portion is missing. D and trimming were read from the DNA, whereas the V and J calls and clone size are those reported in that table. The data contain 370,000 or so clones, 81% of them singletons. This CDR3 region has 19 residues. V lost 4 bases to trimming and J lost 5 bases; unmatched junction nucleotides: 23. Looked up from germline, CDR1 is GTSNPN and CDR2 is SVGIG (reference sequence). Sequenced input: peripheral blood. The clonotype was recovered from a human donor with acute or convalescent COVID-19. The donor label of this sample is uncertain. The chain combines TRBV30 with TRBJ2-3, with 8 bases identical to TRBD2. The CDR3 sequence is CAWNPRSPGASGLRDTQYF. As DNA, the CDR3 is TGTGCCTGGAATCCCAGGAGTCCCGGGGCTAGCGGGTTGCGAGATACGCAGTATTTT.